This entry lists 27 T cell receptor beta chains sequenced from one sample in a study of blood T cells in healthy people across ages. Primed by a sample-barcoded 5' primer and a J-beta primer mix, a second PCR proceeded for about 6 to 11 cycles. TCRdb processed the 5' RACE reads anew with MiXCR; each CDR3 protein has one entry. The data contain some 690,000 distinct CDR3 sequences, about 24% of them seen just once; the ten biggest clones take up around a fifth. The sample taken for sequencing was blood. These TCRs come from a man between 65 and 85 years old in good health.

This clonotype turned up a few times. The V gene is TRBV2, the J gene TRBJ2-1; D remains unclear. The V end was cut by 6 bases, the J end by 2 bases, with 26 bases between. Germline lookup yields CDR1 SNHLY and CDR2 FYNNEI. The CDR3 contains 19 residues. The chain's CDR3 is CASRGRSGNPLEPYNEQFF. Written as DNA, the CDR3 is TGTGCCAGCAGGGGCCGTAGTGGCAACCCCCTCGAGCCCTACAATGAGCAGTTCTTC.

This clonotype has a handful of counts. Here the CDR3 reads CASNEQGVYSYEQYV. In DNA, the CDR3 is TGTGCCAGCAACGAGCAGGGGGTATACTCCTACGAGCAGTACGTC. The chain is built from TRBV6-6 and TRBJ2-1, with 7 positions matching TRBD1. Near its end, the DNA agrees better with TRBJ2-7, so the J call may be wrong. The CDR3 consists of 15 residues. Germline loops: CDR1 MNHNY, CDR2 SVGAGI (reference sequence).

This clonotype was recorded a few times. The chain joins TRBV5-1 to TRBJ2-6; 12 bases are shared with TRBD1. The CDR3 length is 18 residues. Trimming cost V 0 bases and J 4 bases; bases outside gene matches: 5. Germline assignment: CDR1 SGHRS and CDR2 YFSETQ. CDR3 in DNA: TGCGCCAGCAGCTTGGTAGGGACAGGGGGCAAAGGGGCCAACGTCCTGACTTTC. It yields the protein CASSLVGTGGKGANVLTF.

The rearrangement links TRBV18 to TRBJ1-2; D is unclear. The ends were cut back, 1 base at V and 2 bases at J, with 11 bases in the middle. Germline lookup yields CDR1 KGHSH and CDR2 LQKENI. The CDR3 extends over 15 amino acids. The CDR3 DNA reads TGTGCCAGCTCACCACGAGTTCCAGGAAACTATGGCTACACCTTC. Its protein is CASSPRVPGNYGYTF.

Worth noting for this clonotype: Without the conserved terminal phenylalanine or tryptophan, this CDR3 likely stems from a read error. Written as DNA, the CDR3 is TGTGCCAGCAGCTTAATCTCGGGGGGGGTCAATGAGCAGTTCCTC. Protein product: CASSLISGGVNEQFL. The chain employs TRBV7-8 and TRBJ2-5; the match to TRBD2 covers 8 bases. The end of the DNA aligns better with TRBJ2-1, so the J call may be wrong. The CDR3 has 15 residues. Germline-derived CDR1 and CDR2 are SGHVS and FQNEAQ.

This chain links TRBV15 with TRBJ1-4, with D possibly matching TRBD1 (6 bases). The CDR3 totals 13 residues. Germline lookup yields CDR1 LNHNV and CDR2 YYDKDF (reference sequence). V shed 0 bases and J shed 9 bases, with 8 bases lying between them. CDR3 sequence reads: CATSRERGKKLFF. CDR3 coding DNA: TGTGCCACCAGCAGAGAGAGGGGGAAAAAACTGTTTTTT.

This clonotype was seen a handful of times. The V and J genes are TRBV12-3 or TRBV12-4 and TRBJ1-1; TRBD1 might be the D (5 bases). Trimming stripped 2 bases from V and 2 bases from J, with 9 bases between. CDR3 length equals 14 residues. The CDR3 sequence is CASSLYGTNTEAFF. CDR3 DNA: TGTGCCAGCAGTTTATACGGGACCAACACTGAAGCTTTCTTT.

This rearrangement joins TRBV20-1 to TRBJ2-5, with 7 bases aligning to TRBD2. V was clipped by 0 bases and J by 5 bases; unmatched bases: 6. CDR1 and CDR2 (germline): DFQATT, SNEGSKA (reference sequence). This CDR3 comprises 14 residues. CDR3 in DNA: TGCAGTGCTAGAGATGGGGAGGGCGATGAGACCCAGTACTTC. Protein: CSARDGEGDETQYF.

This clonotype was seen many times. The V and J genes are TRBV5-5 and TRBJ2-7; D is undetermined. From germline, CDR1 is SGHKS and CDR2 YYEKEE (reference sequence). Trimming left V 1 base short and J 3 bases short, with 8 bases between. The CDR3 runs to 13 residues. Here the CDR3 reads CASSLSQLYEQYF. Here the CDR3 DNA reads TGTGCCAGCAGCTTGAGTCAACTCTACGAGCAGTACTTC.

There are many counts of this clonotype. V is TRBV12-3 or TRBV12-4 and J is TRBJ1-2; D is ambiguous. Trimming pared 5 bases from V and 5 bases from J, leaving 9 bases between. The CDR3 has 12 amino acids. The CDR3 DNA follows: TGTGCCAGCAGTCTCTCGCTATATGGCTACACCTTC. Translated, it gives CASSLSLYGYTF.

The V and J genes are TRBV27 and TRBJ1-2; D is perhaps TRBD1 (5 bases). The germline V gene encodes CDR1 MNHEY and CDR2 SMNVEV (reference sequence). With 1 base removed from V and 8 bases from J, the gap between germline ends came to 11 bases. The CDR3 has 13 amino acids. Here the CDR3 reads CASSLWQGEGYTF. CDR3 in DNA: TGTGCCAGCAGTTTATGGCAGGGAGAGGGCTACACCTTC.

The CDR3 nucleotides read TGCGCCAGCAGCTTGGGCATCCCAGACGCGCAGTATTTT. This translates into CASSLGIPDAQYF. V and J are TRBV5-1 and TRBJ2-3; no clear D gene. CDR3 length: 13 residues. V dropped 0 bases and J dropped 10 bases, with 12 bases sitting between them. Germline lookup yields CDR1 SGHRS and CDR2 YFSETQ.

V usage is TRBV11-2 and J usage is TRBJ2-3, with D perhaps TRBD1 or TRBD2 (5 bases each). The V and J ends lost 5 bases and 1 base respectively, with 13 bases between them. The CDR3 has 15 amino acids. Germline CDR1 is SGHAT and CDR2 is FQNNGV. This CDR3 reads CASSQRGDRTDTQYF. CDR3 DNA: TGTGCCAGCAGCCAACGTGGGGACCGCACAGATACGCAGTATTTT.

This clonotype was seen only a few times. V is TRBV6-1 and J is TRBJ2-5; TRBD2 matches 8 bases. Per germline, CDR1 MNHNS and CDR2 SASEGT. CDR3 size: 15 residues. V was pared by 5 bases and J by 5 bases, with 10 bases of the junction left unmatched. CDR3 coding DNA: TGTGCCAGCAGTTTTGAGGGACTAGTACGGGAGACCCAGTACTTC. It is translated as CASSFEGLVRETQYF.

The chain has TRBV6-2 or TRBV6-3 and TRBJ2-3, with 14 bases lining up with TRBD2. V shed 6 bases, J shed 5 bases, and the junction held 7 bases outside the gene matches. The CDR3 length is 16 residues. The germline gives CDR1 MNHEY, CDR2 SVGEGT. The CDR3 bases are TGTGCCAGCAGCAGAGCGACTAGCGGGGGGGGAGATACGCAGTATTTT. The encoded protein is CASSRATSGGGDTQYF.

This chain links TRBV4-1 with TRBJ2-1; tentatively, D is TRBD2 (6 bases). Trimming shortened V by 0 bases and J by 2 bases, and 14 bases separated the two germline ends. This CDR3 comprises 17 residues. Germline-derived CDR1 and CDR2 are MGHRA and YSYEKL. CDR3 sequence: CASSQESPAGAYNEQFF. The CDR3 DNA is TGCGCCAGCAGCCAAGAAAGCCCAGCGGGCGCCTACAATGAGCAGTTCTTC.

Ten or more counts support this clonotype. The chain combines TRBV20-1 with TRBJ1-4; TRBD1 might be the D (6 bases). The CDR3 is 14 amino acids. CDR1 is DFQATT, CDR2 SNEGSKA, per germline (reference sequence). With 6 bases removed from V and 11 bases from J, the gap between germline ends came to 22 bases. The DNA of the CDR3 is TGCAGTGCCATTACCCAAACAGGGCTGGGGAAACTGTTTTTT. It specifies CSAITQTGLGKLFF.

The table lists this clonotype with a few counts. The chain carries TRBV7-6 and TRBJ1-1, with 10 bases fitting TRBD1. J was trimmed by 4 bases and V by 4 bases; bases with no gene match: 6. Germline-derived CDR1 and CDR2 are SGHVS and FNYEAQ. This CDR3 is 15 amino acids long. The CDR3 loop is CASSSGTGASTEAFF. The CDR3 DNA reads as TGTGCCAGCAGCTCCGGGACAGGGGCTAGCACTGAAGCTTTCTTT.

This chain joins TRBV29-1 and TRBJ1-2; D uncertain. The V gene's germline CDR1 is SQVTM and CDR2 ANQGSEA. The CDR3 has 15 residues. V was pared by 4 bases and J by 3 bases, with 18 bases between. The CDR3 spells CSVAPVGAPDYGYTF. The CDR3 DNA is TGCAGCGTTGCCCCGGTGGGCGCCCCCGACTATGGCTACACCTTC.

This clonotype appeared a few times. This chain uses TRBV7-2 with TRBJ1-1, with D possibly being TRBD1 (5 bases). Germline V gene data show CDR1 as SGHTA and CDR2 as FQGNSA. This CDR3 contains 15 residues. V shed 4 bases and J shed 6 bases, with 18 bases lying between them. For the CDR3, the DNA is TGTGCCAGCAGCTGGGGGTCGGGCGTGGGCGCTGAAGCTTTCTTT. As protein: CASSWGSGVGAEAFF.

There are a few counts of this clonotype. This chain uses TRBV29-1 with TRBJ2-2; 9 nucleotides align to TRBD1. Germline V gene data show CDR1 as SQVTM and CDR2 as ANQGSEA. V dropped 4 bases and J dropped 0; count of bases not matched to a gene: 9. The CDR3 loop spans 17 amino acids. The CDR3, as DNA: TGCAGCGTTGGAACCCCAGACAGGGGGTCGAACACCGGGGAGCTGTTTTTT. It yields the protein CSVGTPDRGSNTGELFF.

This clonotype occurred a few times. The chain couples TRBV12-3 or TRBV12-4 to TRBJ1-1, with D unclear. CDR3 length equals 15 residues. The V end was cut by 6 bases, the J end by 0 bases, with 14 bases between. The CDR3: CASSRPPAMNTEAFF. CDR3 in DNA: TGTGCCAGCAGCCGACCCCCAGCTATGAACACTGAAGCTTTCTTT.

This clonotype was observed many times. This chain uses TRBV5-1 with TRBJ1-2; TRBD1 is a possible D gene (5 bases). V lost 0 bases, J lost 0 bases, and 9 bases lay in between. This CDR3 comprises 15 residues. Germline assignment: CDR1 SGHRS and CDR2 YFSETQ. The DNA for the CDR3 is TGCGCCAGCAGCTTGGACGGGGCCACTAACTATGGCTACACCTTC. Encoded protein: CASSLDGATNYGYTF.

This clonotype appeared many times. The chain carries TRBV6-6 and TRBJ1-1, with 7 positions matching TRBD1. Trimming cost V 0 bases and J 2 bases; bases outside gene matches: 3. This CDR3 comprises 15 residues. CDR1 and CDR2 from the germline V gene are MNHNY and SVGAGI (reference sequence). CDR3 protein: CASSYSTGTNTEAFF. Written as DNA, the CDR3 is TGTGCCAGCAGTTACTCGACAGGGACAAACACTGAAGCTTTCTTT.

CDR3: CASVAAANTGELFF. The CDR3 nucleotides read TGTGCCAGCGTAGCGGCTGCGAACACCGGGGAGCTGTTTTTT. The rearrangement joins TRBV19 to TRBJ2-2, with a weak D call TRBD2 (6 bases). Trimming shortened V by 9 bases and J by 0 bases, and 11 bases separated the two germline ends. This CDR3 has 14 residues. The germline V gene has CDR1 LNHDA and CDR2 SQIVND (reference sequence).

V and J are TRBV4-2 and TRBJ2-5, with D possibly matching TRBD2 (5 bases). Germline CDR1 is LGHNA and CDR2 is YNFKEQ. The CDR3 extends over 14 amino acids. V was shortened by 0 bases and J by 4 bases, with 9 bases between the two germline ends. CDR3 coding DNA: TGTGCCAGCAGCCAAGAGAGGGCCGGAGAGACCCAGTACTTC. The encoded protein is CASSQERAGETQYF.

The chain recombines TRBV6-6 with TRBJ2-3; 7 nucleotides agree with TRBD1. The CDR3 contains 15 residues. Germline trimming cut 2 bases from V and 3 bases from J; bases unmatched to any gene: 5. In germline, CDR1 is MNHNY, CDR2 SVGAGI (reference sequence). The CDR3 is CASSYVGGVTDTQYF. The CDR3 nucleotides are TGTGCCAGCAGTTACGTAGGGGGCGTGACAGATACGCAGTATTTT.